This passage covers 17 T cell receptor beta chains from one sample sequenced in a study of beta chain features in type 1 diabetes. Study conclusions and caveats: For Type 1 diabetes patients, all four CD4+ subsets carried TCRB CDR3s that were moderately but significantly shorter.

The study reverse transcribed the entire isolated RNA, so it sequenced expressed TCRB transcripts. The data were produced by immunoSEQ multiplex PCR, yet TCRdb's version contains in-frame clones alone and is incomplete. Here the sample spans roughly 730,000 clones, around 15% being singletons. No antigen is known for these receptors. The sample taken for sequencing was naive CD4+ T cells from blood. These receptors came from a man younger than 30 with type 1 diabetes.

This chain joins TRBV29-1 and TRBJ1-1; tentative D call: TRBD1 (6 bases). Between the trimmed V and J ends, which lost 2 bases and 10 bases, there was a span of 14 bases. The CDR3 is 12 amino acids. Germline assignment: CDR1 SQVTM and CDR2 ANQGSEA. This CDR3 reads CSVESGARGAFF. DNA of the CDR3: TGCAGCGTTGAATCAGGGGCCCGGGGAGCTTTCTTT.

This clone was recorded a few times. CDR3 coding DNA: TGTGCCAGCAAAGGGGGTAACACCGGGGAGCTGTTTTTT. This sequence encodes CASKGGNTGELFF. The genes are TRBV6-5 and TRBJ2-2, with D possibly TRBD1 on 6 matching bases. V was shortened by 7 bases and J by 2 bases, with 8 bases between the two germline ends. The CDR3 extends over 13 amino acids. CDR1 and CDR2 (germline): MNHEY, SVGAGI.

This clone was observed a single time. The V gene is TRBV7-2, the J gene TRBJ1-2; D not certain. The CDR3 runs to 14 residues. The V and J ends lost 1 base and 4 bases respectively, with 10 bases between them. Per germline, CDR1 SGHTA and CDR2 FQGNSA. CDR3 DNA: TGTGCCAGCAGCTTAGTTAGGGCAGTCTATGGCTACACCTTC. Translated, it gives CASSLVRAVYGYTF.

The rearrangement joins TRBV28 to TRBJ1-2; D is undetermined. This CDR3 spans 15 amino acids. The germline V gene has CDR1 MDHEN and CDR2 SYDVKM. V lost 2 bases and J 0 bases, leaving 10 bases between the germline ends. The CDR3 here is CASSLDWTANYGYTF. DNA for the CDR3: TGTGCCAGCAGTTTAGATTGGACCGCTAACTATGGCTACACCTTC.

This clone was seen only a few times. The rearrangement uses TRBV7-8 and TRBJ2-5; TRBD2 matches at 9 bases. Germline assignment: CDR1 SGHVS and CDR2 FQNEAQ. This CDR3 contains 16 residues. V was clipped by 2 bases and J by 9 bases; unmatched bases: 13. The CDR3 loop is CASSLTSSGTQLSQYF. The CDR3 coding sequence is TGTGCCAGCAGCTTAACTTCTAGCGGGACGCAGTTGTCCCAGTACTTC.

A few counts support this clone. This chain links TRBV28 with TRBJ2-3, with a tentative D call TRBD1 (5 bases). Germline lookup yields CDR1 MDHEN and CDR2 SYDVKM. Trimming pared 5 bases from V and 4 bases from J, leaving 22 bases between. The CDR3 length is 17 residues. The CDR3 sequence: CASSPTLGPVGSDTQYF. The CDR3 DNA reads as TGTGCCAGCAGTCCCACATTGGGGCCAGTGGGCTCAGATACGCAGTATTTT. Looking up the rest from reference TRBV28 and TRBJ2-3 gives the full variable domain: DVKVTQSSRYLVKRTGEKVFLECVQDMDHENMFWYRQDPGLGLRLIYFSYDVKMKEKGDIPEGYSVSREKKERFSLILESASTNQTSMYLCASSPTLGPVGSDTQYFGPGTRLTVL.

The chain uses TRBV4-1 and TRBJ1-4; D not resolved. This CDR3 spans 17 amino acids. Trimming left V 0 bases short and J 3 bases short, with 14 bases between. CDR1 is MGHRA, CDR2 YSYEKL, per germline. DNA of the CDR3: TGCGCCAGCAGCCAAGATCCTTTCACGACGTCTAATGAAAAACTGTTTTTT. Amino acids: CASSQDPFTTSNEKLFF.

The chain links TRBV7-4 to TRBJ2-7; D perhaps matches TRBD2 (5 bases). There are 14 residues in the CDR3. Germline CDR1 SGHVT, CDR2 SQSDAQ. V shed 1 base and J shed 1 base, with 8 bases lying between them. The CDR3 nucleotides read TGTGCCAGCAGCTTAGAGCCGGGATCCTACGAGCAGTACTTC. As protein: CASSLEPGSYEQYF.

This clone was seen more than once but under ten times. The CDR3 here is CASSILAGNRNEQFF. CDR3 sequence (DNA): TGTGCCAGTAGTATTCTTGCAGGGAACCGCAATGAGCAGTTCTTC. This chain connects TRBV19 to TRBJ2-1; D may be TRBD1 (5 bases). V shed 3 bases and J shed 6 bases, with 15 bases lying between them. This CDR3 is built from 15 residues. The germline CDR1 and CDR2 sequences are LNHDA and SQIVND (reference sequence).

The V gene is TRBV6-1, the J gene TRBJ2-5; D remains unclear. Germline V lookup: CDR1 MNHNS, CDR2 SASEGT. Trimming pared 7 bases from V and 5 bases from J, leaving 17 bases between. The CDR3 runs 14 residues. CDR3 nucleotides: TGTGCCAGCAAGGAAGAGGTCTATGCGGAGACCCAGTACTTC. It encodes CASKEEVYAETQYF.

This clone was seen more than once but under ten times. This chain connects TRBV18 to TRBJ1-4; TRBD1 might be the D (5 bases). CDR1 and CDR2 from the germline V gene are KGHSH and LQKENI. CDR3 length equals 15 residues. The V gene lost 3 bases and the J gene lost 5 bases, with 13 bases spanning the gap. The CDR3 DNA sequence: TGTGCCAGCTCACCGATCGAAGGGGAGAATGAAAAACTGTTTTTT. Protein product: CASSPIEGENEKLFF.

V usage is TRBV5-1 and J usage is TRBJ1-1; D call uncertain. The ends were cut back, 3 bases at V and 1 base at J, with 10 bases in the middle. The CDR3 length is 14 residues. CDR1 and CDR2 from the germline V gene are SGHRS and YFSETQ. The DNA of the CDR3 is TGCGCCAGCAGCTCAGGACGGCAGAACACTGAAGCTTTCTTT. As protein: CASSSGRQNTEAFF.

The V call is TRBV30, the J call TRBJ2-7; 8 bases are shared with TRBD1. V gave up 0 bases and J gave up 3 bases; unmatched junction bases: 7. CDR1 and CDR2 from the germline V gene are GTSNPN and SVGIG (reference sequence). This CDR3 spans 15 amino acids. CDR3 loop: CAWSVRDRTLYEQYF. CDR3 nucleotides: TGTGCCTGGAGTGTACGGGACAGGACCCTCTACGAGCAGTACTTC.

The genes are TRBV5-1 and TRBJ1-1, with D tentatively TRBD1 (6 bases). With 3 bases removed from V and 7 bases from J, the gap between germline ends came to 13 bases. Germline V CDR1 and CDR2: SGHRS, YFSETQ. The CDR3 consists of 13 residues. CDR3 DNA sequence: TGCGCCAGCAGCTCAGACAGGTTGAGTGAAGCTTTCTTT. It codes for CASSSDRLSEAFF. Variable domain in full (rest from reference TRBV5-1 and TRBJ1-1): KAGVTQTPRYLIKTRGQQVTLSCSPISGHRSVSWYQQTPGQGLQFLFEYFSETQRNKGNFPGRFSGRQFSNSRSEMNVSTLELGDSALYLCASSSDRLSEAFFGQGTRLTVV.

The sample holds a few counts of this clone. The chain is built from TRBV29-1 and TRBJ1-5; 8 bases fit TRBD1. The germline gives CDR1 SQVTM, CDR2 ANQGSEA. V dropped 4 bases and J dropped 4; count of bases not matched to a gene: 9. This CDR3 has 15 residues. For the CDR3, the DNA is TGCAGCGTTGCTATACAGGGGGGGAGGAATCAGCCCCAGCATTTT. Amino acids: CSVAIQGGRNQPQHF. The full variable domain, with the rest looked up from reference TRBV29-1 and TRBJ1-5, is SAVISQKPSRDICQRGTSLTIQCQVDSQVTMMFWYRQQPGQSLTLIATANQGSEATYESGFVIDKFPISRPNLTFSTLTVSNMSPEDSSIYLCSVAIQGGRNQPQHFGDGTRLSIL.

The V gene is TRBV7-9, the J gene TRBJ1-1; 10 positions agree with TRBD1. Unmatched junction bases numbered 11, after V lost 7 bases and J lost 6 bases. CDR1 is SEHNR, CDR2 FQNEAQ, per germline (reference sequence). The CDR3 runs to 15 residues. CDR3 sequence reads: CASNHRDRGGAEAFF. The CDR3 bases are TGTGCCAGCAACCACCGGGACAGGGGTGGGGCTGAAGCTTTCTTT.

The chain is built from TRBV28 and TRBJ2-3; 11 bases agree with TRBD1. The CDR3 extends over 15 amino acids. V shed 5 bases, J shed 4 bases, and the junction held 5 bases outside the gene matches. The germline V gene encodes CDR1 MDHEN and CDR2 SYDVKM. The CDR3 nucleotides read TGTGCCAGCAGTCCTATGGGACAGGGGGCAGATACGCAGTATTTT. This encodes CASSPMGQGADTQYF.